Listed below are T cell receptor beta chains from one sample, sequenced in a study of beta chain features in type 1 diabetes. The protocol was immunoSEQ multiplex PCR, while the TCRdb copy is restricted to in-frame clones and leaves out a portion. The table has 250,000 to 350,000 clones, around an eighth seen once. The sequenced material came from naive CD4+ T cells from blood. The origin of the receptors is a man aged 25 to 45 with type 1 diabetes. Each CDR3 is given with its conserved first and last residue. The D gene is left open where the match is weak. The size entry is marked missing in some rows and otherwise reads once, few, many or a size class.

>TRBD1|TRBV28|-|TRBJ1-2
CASSLPQGANYGYTF
TGTGCCAGCAGTTTACCCCAGGGGGCTAACTATGGCTACACCTTC
>TRBD1|TRBV5-4|few|TRBJ2-7
CASSSQGVYEQYF
TGTGCCAGCAGCTCCCAGGGGGTCTACGAGCAGTACTTC
>TRBD2|TRBV5-4|few|TRBJ2-7
CASSLRGLADPYEQYF
TGTGCCAGCAGCCTACGCGGACTAGCGGATCCCTACGAGCAGTACTTC
>-|TRBV5-1|-|TRBJ1-1
CASSLESQVGNTEAFF
TGCGCCAGCAGCTTGGAATCCCAGGTTGGGAACACTGAAGCTTTCTTT
>TRBD1|TRBV7-2|-|TRBJ1-5
CASSRDRGSNQPQHF
TGTGCCAGCAGCCGGGACAGGGGAAGCAATCAGCCCCAGCATTTT
>-|TRBV28|few|TRBJ2-7
CASKGARKDEQYF
TGTGCCAGCAAGGGAGCCCGAAAGGACGAGCAGTACTTC
>-|TRBV28|-|TRBJ2-3
CASRLTDTQYF
TGTGCCAGCAGACTAACAGATACGCAGTATTTT
>TRBD1|TRBV6-6|-|TRBJ2-7
CASSYSTGTYEQYF
TGTGCCAGCAGTTACTCGACAGGGACCTACGAGCAGTACTTC
>TRBD1|TRBV6-6|-|TRBJ2-7
CASSRGTGKSSYEQYF
TGTGCCAGCAGTCGCGGGACAGGGAAAAGTTCCTACGAGCAGTACTTC
>TRBD2|TRBV5-1|-|TRBJ2-4
CASSAAGPGFIAGPPGGAKNIQYF
TGCGCCAGCAGCGCCGCCGGGCCAGGGTTTATAGCGGGACCACCCGGAGGAGCCAAAAACATTCAGTACTTC
>TRBD1|TRBV28|-|TRBJ1-5
CASSLPRGTFSNQPQHF
TGTGCCAGCAGTTTGCCCAGGGGGACCTTTAGCAATCAGCCCCAGCATTTT
>-|TRBV18|-|TRBJ2-6
CASSTSSGANVLTF
TGTGCCAGCTCTACTAGCTCTGGGGCCAACGTCCTGACTTTC
>-|TRBV4-1|-|TRBJ2-7
CASSPGQGPIYEQYF
TGCGCCAGCAGCCCCGGGCAGGGTCCCATCTACGAGCAGTACTTC
>-|TRBV5-4|-|TRBJ2-1
CASSSNLARQFF
TGTGCCAGCAGCTCCAATTTAGCGAGGCAGTTCTTC
>TRBD1|TRBV4-2|-|TRBJ1-2
CASSQAADRVNGYTF
TGTGCCAGCAGCCAAGCCGCGGACAGGGTGAATGGCTACACCTTC
>-|TRBV5-6|-|TRBJ2-1
CASSTARSSYNEQFF
TGTGCCAGCAGCACGGCTAGGAGCTCCTACAATGAGCAGTTCTTC
>TRBD1|TRBV5-1|few|TRBJ2-7
CASSIMTGSSYEQYF
TGCGCCAGCAGCATCATGACAGGGAGCTCCTACGAGCAGTACTTC